This T cell receptor beta chain emerged from a study of CD8+CD57+ T cells in acquired aplastic anemia. Flow cytometry had shown expanded CD8+CD57+ cells in the patients chosen for sequencing. Severe acquired aplastic anemia was the diagnosis recorded for all patients. This clonotype was seen a handful of times. Genomic DNA constituted the template upon which TCR beta VDJ and CDR3 profiling was performed. TCRdb recomputed calls from the reads with MiXCR, one row per CDR3 protein. The table records about 240,000 distinct CDR3 sequences, around 45% of them present only once. The trim removed 3 bases at V and 6 bases at J, leaving 4 bases unmatched. Germline loops: CDR1 MNHNS, CDR2 SASEGT. This CDR3 contains 15 residues.

J is TRBJ1-6 and V is TRBV6-1, with TRBD1 matching 8 bases. The TCR comes from a human donor with aplastic anemia. The specimen was sorted CD4+, CD8+, or CD8+CD57+ T cells (not recorded which) from PBMCs. This CDR3 is CASSEVDRGNSPLHF. The CDR3 nucleotides read TGTGCCAGCAGTGAGGTAGACAGGGGTAATTCACCCCTCCACTTT.